This T cell receptor beta chain was found in a study of blood T cell repertoires in COVID-19. The CDR3 loop spans 15 amino acids. Germline assignment: CDR1 SGHTA and CDR2 FQGNSA. V shed 5 bases and J 5 bases; nucleotides not matched to a gene: 2. Cohort assignment relied on participant-reported clinical history. Recovered status applied to Cohort 3 donors who had two consecutive negative PCRs. It also applied to those with clearance or with symptom resolution. As processed by the authors: Estimation of nucleated cell counts was performed using reference gene primer amplification. Measured with immunoSEQ multiplex PCR; TCRdb has only the in-frame clones, and not every one. V and J calls and clone size follow that table, whereas D and trimming were derived from the DNA. Among roughly 380,000 clones listed, about 90% were seen once.

Sequencing was done on a sample of PBMCs or T cells enriched from blood (not recorded which). The chain carries TRBV7-2 and TRBJ2-2; 13 positions match TRBD2. The receptor's source is a young woman who had recovered from COVID-19. CDR3 in amino acids: CASSTSGGDTGELFF. CDR3 coding DNA: TGTGCCAGCAGCACTAGCGGGGGGGATACCGGGGAGCTGTTTTTT.